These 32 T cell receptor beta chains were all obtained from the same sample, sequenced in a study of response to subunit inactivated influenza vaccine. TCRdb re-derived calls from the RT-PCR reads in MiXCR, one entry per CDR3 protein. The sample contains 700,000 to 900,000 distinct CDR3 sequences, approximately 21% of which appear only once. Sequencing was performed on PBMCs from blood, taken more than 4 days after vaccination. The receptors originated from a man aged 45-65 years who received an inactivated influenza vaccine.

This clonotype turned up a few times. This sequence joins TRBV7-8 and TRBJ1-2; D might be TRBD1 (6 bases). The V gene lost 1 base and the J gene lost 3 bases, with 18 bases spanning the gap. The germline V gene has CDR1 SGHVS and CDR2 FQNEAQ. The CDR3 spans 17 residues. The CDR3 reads CASSLVGRPRGDYGYTF. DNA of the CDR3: TGTGCCAGCAGCTTAGTGGGGAGGCCCAGGGGAGACTATGGCTACACCTTC. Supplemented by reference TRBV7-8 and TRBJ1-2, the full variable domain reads GAGVSQSPRYKVAKRGQDVALRCDPISGHVSLFWYQQALGQGPEFLTYFQNEAQLDKSGLPSDRFFAERPEGSVSTLKIQRTQQEDSAVYLCASSLVGRPRGDYGYTFGSGTRLTVV.

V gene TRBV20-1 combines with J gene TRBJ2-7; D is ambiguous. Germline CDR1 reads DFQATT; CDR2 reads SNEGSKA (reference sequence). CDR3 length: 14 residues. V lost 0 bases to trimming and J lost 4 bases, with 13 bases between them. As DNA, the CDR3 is TGCAGTGCTAGAGATTTTTTGGGCGGATACGAGCAGTACTTC. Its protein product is CSARDFLGGYEQYF.

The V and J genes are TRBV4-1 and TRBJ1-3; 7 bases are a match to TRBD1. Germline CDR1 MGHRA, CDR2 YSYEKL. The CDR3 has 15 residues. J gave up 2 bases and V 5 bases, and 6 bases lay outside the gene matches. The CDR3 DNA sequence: TGCGCCAGCAGCTATGCAGGGACAGCTGGAAACACCATATATTTT. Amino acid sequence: CASSYAGTAGNTIYF.

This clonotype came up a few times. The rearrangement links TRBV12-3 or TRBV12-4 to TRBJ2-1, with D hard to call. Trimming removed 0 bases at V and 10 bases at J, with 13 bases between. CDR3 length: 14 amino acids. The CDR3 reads CASSLASMWREQFF. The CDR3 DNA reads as TGTGCCAGCAGTTTAGCGAGTATGTGGAGAGAGCAGTTCTTC.

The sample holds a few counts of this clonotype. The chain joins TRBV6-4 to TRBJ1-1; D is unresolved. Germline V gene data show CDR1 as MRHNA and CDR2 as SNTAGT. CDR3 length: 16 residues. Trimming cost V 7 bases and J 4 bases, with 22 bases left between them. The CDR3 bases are TGTGCCAGCATCTACCGGCGGATCATTCGAGGCACTGAAGCTTTCTTT. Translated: CASIYRRIIRGTEAFF.

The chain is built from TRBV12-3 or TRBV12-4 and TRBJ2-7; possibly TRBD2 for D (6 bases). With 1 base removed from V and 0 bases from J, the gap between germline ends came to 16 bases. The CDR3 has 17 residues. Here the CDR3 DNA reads TGTGCCAGCAGTTTAGGGCACGGACTAACTAGCTCCTACGAGCAGTACTTC. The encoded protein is CASSLGHGLTSSYEQYF.

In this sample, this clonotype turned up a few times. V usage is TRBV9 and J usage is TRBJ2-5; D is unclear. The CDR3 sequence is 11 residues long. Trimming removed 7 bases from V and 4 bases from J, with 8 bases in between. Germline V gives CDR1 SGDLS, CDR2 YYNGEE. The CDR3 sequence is CASSDGETQYF. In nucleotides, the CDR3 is TGTGCCAGCTCGGATGGAGAGACCCAGTACTTC. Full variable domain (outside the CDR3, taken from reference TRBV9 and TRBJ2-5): DSGVTQTPKHLITATGQRVTLRCSPRSGDLSVYWYQQSLDQGLQFLIQYYNGEERAKGNILERFSAQQFPDLHSELNLSSLELGDSALYFCASSDGETQYFGPGTRLLVL.

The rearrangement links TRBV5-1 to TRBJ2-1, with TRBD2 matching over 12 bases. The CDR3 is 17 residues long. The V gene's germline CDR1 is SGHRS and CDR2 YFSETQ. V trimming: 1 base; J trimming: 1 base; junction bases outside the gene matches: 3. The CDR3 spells CASSLMTSGGSYNEQFF. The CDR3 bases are TGCGCCAGCAGCTTGATGACTAGCGGGGGATCCTACAATGAGCAGTTCTTC.

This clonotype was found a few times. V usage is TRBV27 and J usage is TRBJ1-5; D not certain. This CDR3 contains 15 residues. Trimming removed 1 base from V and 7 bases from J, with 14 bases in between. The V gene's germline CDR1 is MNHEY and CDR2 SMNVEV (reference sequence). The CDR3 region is CASSLFPLMGQPQHF. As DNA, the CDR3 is TGTGCCAGCAGTTTATTCCCGCTGATGGGGCAGCCCCAGCATTTT.

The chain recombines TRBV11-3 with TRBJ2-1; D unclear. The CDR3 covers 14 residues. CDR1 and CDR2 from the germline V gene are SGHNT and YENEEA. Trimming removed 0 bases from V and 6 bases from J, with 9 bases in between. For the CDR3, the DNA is TGTGCCAGCAGCTTAGATCATAAGGGCAATGAGCAGTTCTTC. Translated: CASSLDHKGNEQFF.

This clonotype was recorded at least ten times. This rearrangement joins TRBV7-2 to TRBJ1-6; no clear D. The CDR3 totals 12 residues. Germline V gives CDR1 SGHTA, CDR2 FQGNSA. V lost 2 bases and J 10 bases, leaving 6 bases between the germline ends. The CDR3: CASSLMGSPLHF. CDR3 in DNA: TGTGCCAGCAGCTTAATGGGATCACCCCTCCACTTT.

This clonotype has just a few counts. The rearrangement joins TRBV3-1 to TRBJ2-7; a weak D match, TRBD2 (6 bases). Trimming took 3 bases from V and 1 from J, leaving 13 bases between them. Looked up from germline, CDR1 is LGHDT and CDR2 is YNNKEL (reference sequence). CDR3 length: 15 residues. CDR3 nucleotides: TGTGCCAGCAGCCAGGCGGGATCGAGGTCCTACGAGCAGTACTTC. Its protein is CASSQAGSRSYEQYF.

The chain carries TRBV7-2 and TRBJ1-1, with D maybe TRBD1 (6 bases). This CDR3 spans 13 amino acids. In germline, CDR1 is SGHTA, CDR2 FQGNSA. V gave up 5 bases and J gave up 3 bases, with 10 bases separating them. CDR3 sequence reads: CASSAQGYTEAFF. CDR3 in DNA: TGTGCCAGCAGCGCTCAGGGGTACACTGAAGCTTTCTTT.

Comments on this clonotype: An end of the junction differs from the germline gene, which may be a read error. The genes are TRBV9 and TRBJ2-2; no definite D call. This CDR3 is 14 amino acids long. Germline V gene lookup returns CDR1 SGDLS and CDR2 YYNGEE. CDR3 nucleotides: TGTGTCAGCAGCGTCGACCCCTTCACCGGGGAGCTGTTTTTT. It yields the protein CVSSVDPFTGELFF.

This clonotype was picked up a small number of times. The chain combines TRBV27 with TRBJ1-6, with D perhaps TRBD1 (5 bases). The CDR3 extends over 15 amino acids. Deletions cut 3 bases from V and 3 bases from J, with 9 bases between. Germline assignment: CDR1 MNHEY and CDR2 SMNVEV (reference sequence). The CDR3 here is CASSFRGIYNSPLHF. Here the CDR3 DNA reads TGTGCCAGCAGTTTCCGGGGGATCTATAATTCACCCCTCCACTTT.

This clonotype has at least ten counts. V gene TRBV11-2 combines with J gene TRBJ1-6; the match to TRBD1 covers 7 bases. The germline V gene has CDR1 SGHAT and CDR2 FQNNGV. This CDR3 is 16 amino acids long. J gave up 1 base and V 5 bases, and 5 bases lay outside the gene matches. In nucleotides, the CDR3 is TGTGCCAGCAGCCGACAGGGAGAGTCCTATAATTCACCCCTCCACTTT. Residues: CASSRQGESYNSPLHF. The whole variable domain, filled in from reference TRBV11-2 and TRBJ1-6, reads EAGVAQSPRYKIIEKRQSVAFWCNPISGHATLYWYQQILGQGPKLLIQFQNNGVVDDSQLPKDRFSAERLKGVDSTLKIQPAKLEDSAVYLCASSRQGESYNSPLHFGNGTRLTVT.

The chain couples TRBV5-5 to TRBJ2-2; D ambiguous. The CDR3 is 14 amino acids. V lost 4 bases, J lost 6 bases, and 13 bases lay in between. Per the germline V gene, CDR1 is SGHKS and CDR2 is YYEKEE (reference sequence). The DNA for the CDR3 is TGTGCCAGCAGCCCTGGGCTCATCTCCGGGGAGCTGTTTTTT. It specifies CASSPGLISGELFF. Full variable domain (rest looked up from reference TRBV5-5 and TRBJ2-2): DAGVTQSPTHLIKTRGQQVTLRCSPISGHKSVSWYQQVLGQGPQFIFQYYEKEERGRGNFPDRFSARQFPNYSSELNVNALLLGDSALYLCASSPGLISGELFFGEGSRLTVL.

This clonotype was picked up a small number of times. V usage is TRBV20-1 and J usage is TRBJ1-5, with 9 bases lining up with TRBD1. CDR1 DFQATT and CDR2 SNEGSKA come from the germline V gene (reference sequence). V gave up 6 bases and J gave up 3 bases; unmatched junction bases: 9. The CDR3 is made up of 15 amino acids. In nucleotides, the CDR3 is TGCAGTGCCAAACCCGGGACAGGGATCAATCAGCCCCAGCATTTT. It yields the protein CSAKPGTGINQPQHF.

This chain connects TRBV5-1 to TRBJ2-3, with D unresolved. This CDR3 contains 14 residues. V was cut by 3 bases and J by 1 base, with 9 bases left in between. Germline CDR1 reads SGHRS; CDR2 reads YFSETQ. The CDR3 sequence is CASSWKDGTDTQYF. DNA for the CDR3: TGCGCCAGCAGCTGGAAAGACGGCACAGATACGCAGTATTTT.

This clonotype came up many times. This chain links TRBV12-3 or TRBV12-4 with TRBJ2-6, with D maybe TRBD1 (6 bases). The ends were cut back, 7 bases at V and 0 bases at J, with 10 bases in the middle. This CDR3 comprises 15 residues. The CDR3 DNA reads TGTGCCAGCATCTTAGGGGGCTCTGGGGCCAACGTCCTGACTTTC. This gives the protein CASILGGSGANVLTF.

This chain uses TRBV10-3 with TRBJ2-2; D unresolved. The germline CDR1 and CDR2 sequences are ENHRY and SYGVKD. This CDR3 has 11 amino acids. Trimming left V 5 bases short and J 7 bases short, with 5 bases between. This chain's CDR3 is CAISQFGELFF. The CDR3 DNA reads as TGTGCCATCAGTCAGTTCGGGGAGCTGTTTTTT.

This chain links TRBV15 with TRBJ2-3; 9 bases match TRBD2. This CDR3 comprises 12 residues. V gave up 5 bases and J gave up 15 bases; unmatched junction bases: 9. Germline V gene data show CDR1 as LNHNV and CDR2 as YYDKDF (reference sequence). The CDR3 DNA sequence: TGTGCCACCAGCCTTGCGGCGGGAGGGCTTTATTTT. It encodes CATSLAAGGLYF.

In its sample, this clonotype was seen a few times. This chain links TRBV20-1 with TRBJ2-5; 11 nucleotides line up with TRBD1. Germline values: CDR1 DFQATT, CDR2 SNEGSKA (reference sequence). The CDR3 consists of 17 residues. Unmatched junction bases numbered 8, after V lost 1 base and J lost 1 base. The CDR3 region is CSARVDRGQTSQETQYF. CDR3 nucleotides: TGCAGTGCTAGAGTGGACAGGGGGCAAACTTCCCAAGAGACCCAGTACTTC.

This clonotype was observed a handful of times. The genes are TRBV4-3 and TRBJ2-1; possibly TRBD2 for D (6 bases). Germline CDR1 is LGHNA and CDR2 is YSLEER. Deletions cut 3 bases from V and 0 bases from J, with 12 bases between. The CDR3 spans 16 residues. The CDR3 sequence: CASSQDDGSSYNEQFF. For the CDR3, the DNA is TGCGCCAGCAGCCAGGATGACGGGAGCTCCTACAATGAGCAGTTCTTC.

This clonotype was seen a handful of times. For the CDR3, the DNA is TGTGCCATCAGTGAAAAAGGGGAAAACATTCAGTACTTC. Protein sequence: CAISEKGENIQYF. The rearrangement joins TRBV10-3 to TRBJ2-4, with D possibly being TRBD1 (5 bases). Trimming took 3 bases from V and 5 from J, leaving 8 bases between them. This CDR3 spans 13 amino acids. The germline V gene encodes CDR1 ENHRY and CDR2 SYGVKD.

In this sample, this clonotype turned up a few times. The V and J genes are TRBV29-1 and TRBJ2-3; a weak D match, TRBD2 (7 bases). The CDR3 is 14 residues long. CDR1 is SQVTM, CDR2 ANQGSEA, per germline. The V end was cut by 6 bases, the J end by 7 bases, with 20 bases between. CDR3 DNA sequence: TGCAGCGTGGACCCGACTAGCAGGGGAAATACGCAGTATTTT. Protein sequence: CSVDPTSRGNTQYF.

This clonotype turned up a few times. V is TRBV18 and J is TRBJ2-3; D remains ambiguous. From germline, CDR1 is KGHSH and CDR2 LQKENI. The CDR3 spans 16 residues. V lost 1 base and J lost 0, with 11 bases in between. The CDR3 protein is CASSPQSGASTDTQYF. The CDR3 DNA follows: TGTGCCAGCTCACCACAATCCGGCGCTAGCACAGATACGCAGTATTTT.

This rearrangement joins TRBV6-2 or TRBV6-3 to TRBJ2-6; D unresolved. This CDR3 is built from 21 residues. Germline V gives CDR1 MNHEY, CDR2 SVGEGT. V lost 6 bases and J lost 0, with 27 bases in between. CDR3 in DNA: TGTGCCAGCAGCACTTATCCCTCTATTATCTCCTTTCTCTCTGGGGCCAACGTCCTGACTTTC. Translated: CASSTYPSIISFLSGANVLTF.

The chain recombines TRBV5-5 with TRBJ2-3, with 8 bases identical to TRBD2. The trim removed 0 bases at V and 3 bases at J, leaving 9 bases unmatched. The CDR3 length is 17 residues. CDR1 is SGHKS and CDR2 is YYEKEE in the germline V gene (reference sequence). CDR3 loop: CASSLGSYGLATDTQYF. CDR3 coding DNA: TGTGCCAGCAGCTTGGGGTCCTACGGACTAGCAACAGATACGCAGTATTTT. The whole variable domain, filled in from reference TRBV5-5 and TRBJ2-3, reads DAGVTQSPTHLIKTRGQQVTLRCSPISGHKSVSWYQQVLGQGPQFIFQYYEKEERGRGNFPDRFSARQFPNYSSELNVNALLLGDSALYLCASSLGSYGLATDTQYFGPGTRLTVL.

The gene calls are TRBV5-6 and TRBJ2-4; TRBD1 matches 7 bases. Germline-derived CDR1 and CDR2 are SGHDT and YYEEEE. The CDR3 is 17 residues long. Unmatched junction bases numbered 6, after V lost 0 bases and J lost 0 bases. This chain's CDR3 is CASSLEGQILAKNIQYF. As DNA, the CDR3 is TGTGCCAGCAGCTTGGAGGGACAGATTCTAGCCAAAAACATTCAGTACTTC. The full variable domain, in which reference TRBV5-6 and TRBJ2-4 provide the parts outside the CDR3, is DAGVTQSPTHLIKTRGQQVTLRCSPKSGHDTVSWYQQALGQGPQFIFQYYEEEERQRGNFPDRFSGHQFPNYSSELNVNALLLGDSALYLCASSLEGQILAKNIQYFGAGTRLSVL.

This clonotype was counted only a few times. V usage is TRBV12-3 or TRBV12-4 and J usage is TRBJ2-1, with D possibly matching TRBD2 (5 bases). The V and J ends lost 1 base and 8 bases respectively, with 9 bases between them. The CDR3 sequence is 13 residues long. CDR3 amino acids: CASSLGDSDEQFF. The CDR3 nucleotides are TGTGCCAGCAGTTTAGGGGATAGCGATGAGCAGTTCTTC.

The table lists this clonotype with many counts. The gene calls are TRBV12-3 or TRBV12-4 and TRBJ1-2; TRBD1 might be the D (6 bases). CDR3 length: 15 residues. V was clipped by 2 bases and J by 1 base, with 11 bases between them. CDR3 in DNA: TGTGCCAGCAGTTTAAGGATACAGGGTAACTATGGCTACACCTTC. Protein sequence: CASSLRIQGNYGYTF.